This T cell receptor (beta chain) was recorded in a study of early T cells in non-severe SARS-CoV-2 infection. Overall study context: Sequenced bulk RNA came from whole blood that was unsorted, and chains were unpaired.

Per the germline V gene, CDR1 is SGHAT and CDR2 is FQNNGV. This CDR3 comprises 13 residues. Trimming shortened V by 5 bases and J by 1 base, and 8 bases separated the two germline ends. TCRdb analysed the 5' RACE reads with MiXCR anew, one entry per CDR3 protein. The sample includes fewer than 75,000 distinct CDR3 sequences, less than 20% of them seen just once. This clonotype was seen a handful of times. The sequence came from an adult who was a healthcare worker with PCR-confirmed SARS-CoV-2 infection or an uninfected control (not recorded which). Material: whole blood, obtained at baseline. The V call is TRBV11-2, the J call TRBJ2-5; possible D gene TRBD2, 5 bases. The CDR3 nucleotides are TGTGCCAGCAGCCGGGAACCCCAAGAGACCCAGTACTTC. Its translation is CASSREPQETQYF.